This T cell receptor beta chain was documented in a study of T cells in Graves' hyperthyroidism and ophthalmopathy. Amplification of TCR beta CDR3 regions was performed using RNA transcripts as template. The HTBI primer set served for first-round RT-PCR of the TCR CDR3. TCRdb ran MiXCR on the multiplex PCR reads and lists one entry per CDR3 protein. Of a few hundred thousand distinct CDR3 sequences detected, around a sixth appear once; the ten largest clones hold about 7%. The CDR3 consists of 15 residues. Germline CDR1 DFQATT, CDR2 SNEGSKA (reference sequence). Between the trimmed V and J ends, which lost 1 base and 7 bases, there was a span of 17 bases. The study's findings and limits: Most thyroid clonotypes that were expanded above 0.001 also turned up in blood.

Ten or more counts support this clonotype. Its antigen is still unknown. The PBMCs were taken from about 9.7 ml of fresh peripheral blood. This chain joins TRBV20-1 and TRBJ1-3; a weak D match, TRBD1 (6 bases). The sequencing input was blood. The TCR originated in a woman aged 25 to 45 with Graves' hyperthyroidism. CDR3 bases: TGCAGTGCTAGAGCCGGGACACACTACAGCAACACCATATATTTT. It yields the protein CSARAGTHYSNTIYF.